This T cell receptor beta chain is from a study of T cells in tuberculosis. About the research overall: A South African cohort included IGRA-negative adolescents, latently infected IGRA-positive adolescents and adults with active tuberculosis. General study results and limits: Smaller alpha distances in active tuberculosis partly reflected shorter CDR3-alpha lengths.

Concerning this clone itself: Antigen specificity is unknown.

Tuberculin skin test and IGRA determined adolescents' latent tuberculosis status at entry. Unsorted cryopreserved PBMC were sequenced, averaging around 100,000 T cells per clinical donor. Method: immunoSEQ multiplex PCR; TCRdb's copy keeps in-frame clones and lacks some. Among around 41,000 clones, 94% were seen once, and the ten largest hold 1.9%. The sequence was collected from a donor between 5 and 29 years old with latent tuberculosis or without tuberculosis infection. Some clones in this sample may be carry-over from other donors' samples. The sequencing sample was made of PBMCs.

The CDR3 reads CASSPGRKNYGYTF. The CDR3 DNA is TGTGCCAGCAGCCCCGGGAGGAAAAACTATGGCTACACCTTC. V and J are TRBV7-2 and TRBJ1-2; no definite D call. V lost 5 bases, J lost 2 bases, and 12 bases lay in between. CDR3 length equals 14 residues. CDR1 and CDR2 from the germline V gene are SGHTA and FQGNSA.